Below, 20 T cell receptor beta chains from the same sample are listed, as sequenced in a study of CD8 T cells in ankylosing spondylitis. Via MiXCR, TCRdb re-called the 5' RACE reads, giving one row per CDR3 protein. The top ten clones hold around 2.6% of a sample with roughly 230,000 distinct CDR3 sequences, roughly 10% of them seen once. The specimen was blood, either unsorted or a sorted T cell fraction (not recorded which). These receptors were obtained from a male donor with ankylosing spondylitis or in good health (not recorded which).

Only a few counts were recorded for this clonotype. The chain carries TRBV11-1 and TRBJ2-3; D could derive from TRBD1 or TRBD2 (5 bases each). Germline V gene data show CDR1 as SGHAT and CDR2 as FQDESV (reference sequence). V dropped 5 bases and J dropped 6 bases, with 9 bases sitting between them. The CDR3 spans 12 residues. In DNA form, the CDR3 reads TGTGCCAGCAGCCCCCGGGGCGATACGCAGTATTTT. It yields the protein CASSPRGDTQYF.

The J gene is TRBJ2-7, the V gene TRBV4-2; D call uncertain. Trimming cost V 0 bases and J 0 bases, with 9 bases left between them. This CDR3 spans 15 amino acids. CDR1 LGHNA and CDR2 YNFKEQ come from the germline V gene. The CDR3 sequence is CASSQDYQDSYEQYF. CDR3 nucleotide sequence: TGTGCCAGCAGCCAAGATTACCAGGACTCCTACGAGCAGTACTTC.

Many counts were recorded for this clonotype. This chain links TRBV30 with TRBJ2-1; 8 bases fit TRBD2. Per germline, CDR1 GTSNPN and CDR2 SVGIG (reference sequence). Trimming at V came to 0 bases and at J to 6 bases, leaving 1 base not matched to a gene. This CDR3 comprises 13 residues. CDR3 sequence reads: CAWSVAGVNEQFF. The DNA of the CDR3 is TGTGCCTGGAGTGTAGCGGGAGTCAATGAGCAGTTCTTC.

This clonotype was found many times. CDR3 sequence reads: CASSRGTSALETQYF. The DNA of the CDR3 is TGTGCCAGCAGCCGGGGGACTAGCGCGCTTGAGACCCAGTACTTC. The J gene is TRBJ2-5, the V gene TRBV5-5, with 10 nucleotides matching TRBD2. From germline, CDR1 is SGHKS and CDR2 YYEKEE (reference sequence). The CDR3 loop spans 15 amino acids. V gave up 4 bases and J gave up 5 bases; unmatched junction bases: 8.

This clonotype was detected ten times or more. The V call is TRBV20-1, the J call TRBJ1-5; D is ambiguous. This CDR3 contains 13 residues. The germline V gene has CDR1 DFQATT and CDR2 SNEGSKA (reference sequence). V was cut by 8 bases and J by 5 bases, with 16 bases left in between. CDR3 sequence: CSFSRALDQPQHF. As DNA, the CDR3 is TGCAGTTTTTCCCGGGCTCTTGATCAGCCCCAGCATTTT.

There are many counts of this clonotype. The chain links TRBV5-8 to TRBJ1-5; 7 nucleotides line up with TRBD1. V dropped 4 bases and J dropped 3; count of bases not matched to a gene: 7. The CDR3 spans 15 residues. CDR1 and CDR2 (germline): SGHTS, YDEGEE. CDR3 nucleotides: TGTGCCAGCAGCCTAGGGGGCCAGTCCAATCAGCCCCAGCATTTT. Translation: CASSLGGQSNQPQHF.

This rearrangement joins TRBV11-3 to TRBJ2-3; D may be TRBD2 (6 bases). Germline values: CDR1 SGHNT, CDR2 YENEEA. Trimming pared 5 bases from V and 4 bases from J, leaving 19 bases between. CDR3 length: 16 residues. The CDR3 loop reads CASSPGELGDADTQYF. In DNA form, the CDR3 reads TGTGCCAGCAGCCCGGGGGAATTGGGGGATGCAGATACGCAGTATTTT.

At least ten counts were recorded for this clonotype. CDR3: CSAREGARGGQPQHF. CDR3 DNA: TGCAGTGCTAGAGAGGGGGCTCGAGGAGGTCAGCCCCAGCATTTT. The chain employs TRBV20-1 and TRBJ1-5, with D possibly TRBD1 on 6 matching bases. The CDR3 is 15 amino acids. V lost 0 bases to trimming and J lost 6 bases, with 15 bases between them. The germline CDR1 and CDR2 sequences are DFQATT and SNEGSKA (reference sequence).

For this clonotype: A clone one base away is much larger, so this may be a read error. The rearrangement joins TRBV9 to TRBJ2-2; the D gene is possibly TRBD2 (5 bases). The length of the CDR3 is 14 residues. V was cut by 5 bases and J by 6 bases, with 14 bases left in between. Germline CDR1 SGDLS, CDR2 YYNGEE. The CDR3 region is CASRELESAGELFF. CDR3 DNA sequence: TGTGCCAGCAGAGAACTAGAGTCCGCCGGGGAGCTGTTTTTT.

This clonotype has ten or more counts. This chain joins TRBV7-9 and TRBJ1-1, with a weak D call TRBD1 (6 bases). The CDR3 covers 14 residues. Germline V gene data show CDR1 as SEHNR and CDR2 as FQNEAQ (reference sequence). With 5 bases removed from V and 6 bases from J, the gap between germline ends came to 16 bases. DNA of the CDR3: TGTGCCAGCAGCGTCGGAGGGGGAATCGCTGAAGCTTTCTTT. Encoded protein: CASSVGGGIAEAFF. The full variable domain, its missing parts supplied by reference TRBV7-9 and TRBJ1-1, is DTGVSQNPRHKITKRGQNVTFRCDPISEHNRLYWYRQTLGQGPEFLTYFQNEAQLEKSRLLSDRFSAERPKGSFSTLEIQRTEQGDSAMYLCASSVGGGIAEAFFGQGTRLTVV.

This clonotype was seen ten or more times. The rearrangement joins TRBV6-1 to TRBJ2-1; unclear D gene. The CDR3 is made up of 12 amino acids. The germline CDR1 and CDR2 sequences are MNHNS and SASEGT. Trimming shortened V by 3 bases and J by 7 bases, and 7 bases separated the two germline ends. As DNA, the CDR3 is TGTGCCAGCAGTGAGCTCGGGAATGAGCAGTTCTTC. Amino acids: CASSELGNEQFF.

Ten or more counts support this clonotype. The V call is TRBV7-9, the J call TRBJ2-3; D assignment may be TRBD1 or TRBD2 (6 bases each). This CDR3 spans 14 amino acids. Germline V gene sequence: CDR1 SEHNR, CDR2 FQNEAQ (reference sequence). Trimming pared 3 bases from V and 2 bases from J, leaving 9 bases between. CDR3 nucleotides: TGTGCCAGCAGCTTTGGGGGGCACACAGATACGCAGTATTTT. Translated: CASSFGGHTDTQYF.

This clonotype was observed many times. The chain employs TRBV7-9 and TRBJ2-1, with D unresolved. The V end was cut by 5 bases, the J end by 4 bases, with 12 bases between. The CDR3 covers 14 residues. Germline assignment: CDR1 SEHNR and CDR2 FQNEAQ (reference sequence). Written as DNA, the CDR3 is TGTGCCAGCAGCCTCTCGACCGAATACAATGAGCAGTTCTTC. As protein: CASSLSTEYNEQFF.

This clonotype came up a few times. The V gene is TRBV30, the J gene TRBJ2-2; D unresolved. Trimming took off 1 base at V and 4 bases at J, with 7 bases between the two ends. Germline loops: CDR1 GTSNPN, CDR2 SVGIG (reference sequence). The CDR3 covers 13 residues. The CDR3 protein is CAWSETSTGELFF. The CDR3 nucleotides are TGTGCCTGGAGTGAGACCAGCACCGGGGAGCTGTTTTTT. The whole variable domain, filled in from reference TRBV30 and TRBJ2-2, reads SQTIHQWPATLVQPVGSPLSLECTVEGTSNPNLYWYRQAAGRGLQLLFYSVGIGQISSEVPQNLSASRPQDRQFILSSKKLLLSDSGFYLCAWSETSTGELFFGEGSRLTVL.

This clonotype was recorded at least ten times. A read error may produce the germline difference seen at one junction end. The J gene is TRBJ2-1, the V gene TRBV9, with D perhaps matching TRBD2 (6 bases). Per germline, CDR1 SGDLS and CDR2 YYNGEE. CDR3 length equals 16 residues. The CDR3 coding sequence is TGTGCCAGCAGCGCCGGGGGAATAGATCATTACATTGAGCAGTTCTTC. Residues: CASSAGGIDHYIEQFF.

There are many counts of this clonotype. V is TRBV5-1 and J is TRBJ1-2; 7 nucleotides match TRBD1. V was pared by 4 bases and J by 6 bases, with 12 bases of the junction left unmatched. CDR1 and CDR2 (germline): SGHRS, YFSETQ. This CDR3 contains 15 residues. The CDR3 DNA follows: TGCGCCAGCAGCCCGTATGTGACAGGGAGCGATGGCTACACCTTC. It is translated as CASSPYVTGSDGYTF.

This clonotype was observed many times. This chain links TRBV20-1 with TRBJ2-7, with D hard to call. The CDR3 is 11 residues long. Trimming removed 2 bases from V and 5 bases from J, with 7 bases in between. The germline V gene encodes CDR1 DFQATT and CDR2 SNEGSKA (reference sequence). CDR3 DNA: TGCAGTGCTAGAAGCCCCCACGAGCAGTACTTC. Its protein product is CSARSPHEQYF.

This clonotype was counted ten times or more. The genes are TRBV4-2 and TRBJ2-2; D may match TRBD1 or TRBD2 (5 bases each). With 4 bases removed from V and 0 bases from J, the gap between germline ends came to 9 bases. CDR1 is LGHNA, CDR2 YNFKEQ, per germline. This CDR3 is 15 amino acids long. Here the CDR3 reads CASSLRDANTGELFF. CDR3 in DNA: TGTGCCAGCAGCCTAAGGGACGCGAACACCGGGGAGCTGTTTTTT.

This clonotype was seen ten or more times. V usage is TRBV27 and J usage is TRBJ2-5, with TRBD1 as a possible D gene (5 bases). V was shortened by 6 bases and J by 2 bases, with 13 bases between the two germline ends. Germline V gene data show CDR1 as MNHEY and CDR2 as SMNVEV (reference sequence). The CDR3 consists of 14 residues. The CDR3 protein is CASRRSGQQETQYF. Here the CDR3 DNA reads TGTGCCAGCAGACGTTCAGGACAACAAGAGACCCAGTACTTC.

The chain uses TRBV12-3 or TRBV12-4 and TRBJ2-2, with TRBD1 matching over 10 bases. The CDR3 is made up of 16 amino acids. J gave up 6 bases and V 5 bases, and 9 bases lay outside the gene matches. The CDR3 loop is CASSPLTGGSAGELFF. Here the CDR3 DNA reads TGTGCCAGCAGTCCCCTGACAGGGGGCTCGGCCGGGGAGCTGTTTTTT.